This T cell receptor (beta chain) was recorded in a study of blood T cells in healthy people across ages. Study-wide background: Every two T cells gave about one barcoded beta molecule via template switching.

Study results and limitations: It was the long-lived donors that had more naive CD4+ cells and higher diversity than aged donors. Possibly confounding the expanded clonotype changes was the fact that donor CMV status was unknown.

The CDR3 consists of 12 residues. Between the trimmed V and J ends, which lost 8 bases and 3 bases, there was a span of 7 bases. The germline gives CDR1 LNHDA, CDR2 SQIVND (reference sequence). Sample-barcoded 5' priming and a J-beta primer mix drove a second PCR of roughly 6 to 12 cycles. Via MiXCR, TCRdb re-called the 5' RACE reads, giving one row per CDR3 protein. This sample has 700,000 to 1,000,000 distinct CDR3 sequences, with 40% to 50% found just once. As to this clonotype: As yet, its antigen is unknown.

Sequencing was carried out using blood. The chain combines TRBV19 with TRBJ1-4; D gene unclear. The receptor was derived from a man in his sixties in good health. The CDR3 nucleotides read TGTGCCAGTGGGGTGCCTAATGAAAAACTGTTTTTT. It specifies CASGVPNEKLFF.